The 23 T cell receptor beta chains below were found in one sample sequenced in a study of blood T cell repertoires in COVID-19. Sequencing was performed with immunoSEQ multiplex PCR; in TCRdb, only in-frame clones are kept and a portion is missing. The sample has under 200,000 clones; nearly 90% are singletons. Sequencing was performed on peripheral blood. The source is a man in his 60s with active or convalescent COVID-19.

The chain couples TRBV29-1 to TRBJ2-1; 11 nucleotides match TRBD2. Germline values: CDR1 SQVTM, CDR2 ANQGSEA. The CDR3 is made up of 14 amino acids. V was pared by 4 bases and J by 2 bases, with 1 base of the junction left unmatched. The CDR3 DNA follows: TGCAGCGTTGCACTAGCGGGGGCCTACAATGAGCAGTTCTTC. Translated, it gives CSVALAGAYNEQFF.

V gene TRBV6-6 combines with J gene TRBJ1-4, with TRBD1 matching 7 bases. The J segment lost 5 bases and the V segment lost 0 bases, leaving 3 bases of the junction unmatched. Per the germline V gene, CDR1 is MNHNY and CDR2 is SVGAGI (reference sequence). The CDR3 runs to 15 residues. The CDR3 region is CASSYSTQGNEKLFF. The CDR3 region has the DNA TGTGCCAGCAGTTACTCGACACAGGGGAATGAAAAACTGTTTTTT.

V gene TRBV11-2 combines with J gene TRBJ2-1, with a weak D call TRBD1 (6 bases). V shed 2 bases and J shed 7 bases, with 15 bases lying between them. The CDR3 has 15 residues. Per germline, CDR1 SGHAT and CDR2 FQNNGV. CDR3: CASSLIQGAGNEQFF. The CDR3 DNA reads as TGTGCCAGCAGCTTAATACAGGGAGCCGGAAATGAGCAGTTCTTC.

The CDR3 here is CASSLKGAYEQYF. DNA of the CDR3: TGTGCCAGCAGCTTAAAGGGGGCCTACGAGCAGTACTTC. The J gene is TRBJ2-7, the V gene TRBV11-1; weak D call: TRBD1 (6 bases). This CDR3 contains 13 residues. Deletions cut 2 bases from V and 2 bases from J, with 7 bases between. Germline V gives CDR1 SGHAT, CDR2 FQDESV (reference sequence).

This chain connects TRBV5-1 to TRBJ1-1; 8 bases agree with TRBD1. Germline loops: CDR1 SGHRS, CDR2 YFSETQ. Germline trimming cut 4 bases from V and 5 bases from J; bases unmatched to any gene: 10. The CDR3 extends over 15 amino acids. The CDR3 DNA is TGCGCCAGCAGCGGACAGGGTGGGGAAATAACTGAAGCTTTCTTT. It encodes CASSGQGGEITEAFF.

A few counts support this clone. The chain has TRBV21-1 and TRBJ2-1; TRBD1 reflects the table's D call only, with no check against the DNA. TRBV21-1 is a documented pseudogene. The CDR3 is 15 residues long. The CDR3 protein is CASSVQTGGYNEQFF. The CDR3 bases are TGTGCCAGCAGCGTACAGACAGGGGGGTACAATGAGCAGTTCTTC.

This rearrangement joins TRBV6-5 to TRBJ2-5, with 7 bases lining up with TRBD1. Looked up from germline, CDR1 is MNHEY and CDR2 is SVGAGI. The CDR3 is 15 residues long. Trimming removed 10 bases from V and 5 bases from J; junction bases left unmatched: 16. CDR3: CATQRTGVGLETQYF. In nucleotides, the CDR3 is TGTGCCACCCAACGGACAGGCGTCGGTTTGGAGACCCAGTACTTC.

The count of this clone is one. This chain connects TRBV11-1 to TRBJ2-5, with D tentatively TRBD2 (5 bases). V lost 3 bases and J 1 base, leaving 9 bases between the germline ends. This CDR3 comprises 14 residues. The germline gives CDR1 SGHAT, CDR2 FQDESV (reference sequence). The CDR3 DNA sequence: TGTGCCAGCAGCTTGTCCAGCGGCCAAGAGACCCAGTACTTC. Protein: CASSLSSGQETQYF. Full variable domain (outside the CDR3, taken from reference TRBV11-1 and TRBJ2-5): EAEVAQSPRYKITEKSQAVAFWCDPISGHATLYWYRQILGQGPELLVQFQDESVVDDSQLPKDRFSAERLKGVDSTLKIQPAELGDSAMYLCASSLSSGQETQYFGPGTRLLVL.

Of note for this clone: At the DNA level, this CDR3 is encoded by other sequences in the same sample as well. The chain is built from TRBV5-1 and TRBJ2-7, with D possibly matching TRBD1 (6 bases). CDR1 is SGHRS, CDR2 YFSETQ, per germline. The CDR3 extends over 13 amino acids. Trimming cost V 3 bases and J 2 bases, with 9 bases left between them. The CDR3: CASSSGQTYEQYF. Here the CDR3 DNA reads TGCGCCAGCAGCTCCGGACAGACCTACGAGCAGTACTTC.

The rearrangement uses TRBV5-4 and TRBJ2-1; 10 nucleotides match TRBD1. V gave up 4 bases and J gave up 5 bases; unmatched junction bases: 3. Germline V gives CDR1 SGHNT, CDR2 YYREEE (reference sequence). The CDR3 length is 14 residues. The DNA of the CDR3 is TGTGCCAGCAGCGGGACAGGGGTGAACAATGAGCAGTTCTTC. Its protein product is CASSGTGVNNEQFF. Full variable domain (missing parts from reference TRBV5-4 and TRBJ2-1): ETGVTQSPTHLIKTRGQQVTLRCSSQSGHNTVSWYQQALGQGPQFIFQYYREEENGRGNFPPRFSGLQFPNYSSELNVNALELDDSALYLCASSGTGVNNEQFFGPGTRLTVL.

DNA of the CDR3: TGTGCCACCAGTGGAGAAGGACAGGGCTTATATGGCTACACCTTC. Its protein is CATSGEGQGLYGYTF. V usage is TRBV24-1 and J usage is TRBJ1-2; TRBD1 aligns across 8 bases. The germline CDR1 and CDR2 sequences are KGHDR and SFDVKD. The CDR3 loop spans 15 amino acids. The ends lost 5 bases at V and 5 bases at J; junction bases unmatched: 9.

The rearrangement joins TRBV7-2 to TRBJ2-7; 7 bases agree with TRBD2. J gave up 7 bases and V 2 bases, and 11 bases lay outside the gene matches. The CDR3 sequence is 15 residues long. Germline loops: CDR1 SGHTA, CDR2 FQGNSA. Written as DNA, the CDR3 is TGTGCCAGCAGCTTAAGTAGCGGGCGGTGGGGGGAGCAGTACTTC. Its translation: CASSLSSGRWGEQYF.

The chain uses TRBV13 and TRBJ2-5, with D unresolved. This CDR3 comprises 13 residues. Germline V CDR1 and CDR2: PRHDT, FYEKMQ (reference sequence). V dropped 3 bases and J dropped 3 bases, with 8 bases sitting between them. CDR3: CASSLRPKETQYF. The CDR3 DNA is TGTGCCAGCAGCTTGCGCCCTAAAGAGACCCAGTACTTC.

The V gene is TRBV10-2, the J gene TRBJ1-5, with D perhaps TRBD1 (6 bases). The CDR3 sequence is 16 residues long. Trimming took off 0 bases at V and 12 bases at J, with 21 bases between the two ends. From germline, CDR1 is WSHSY and CDR2 SAAADI. The CDR3 DNA reads TGCGCCAGCAGTGAGTCTACAGATCGGACAGCCGACCTCCAGCATTTT. Translating it yields CASSESTDRTADLQHF.

This chain joins TRBV24-1 and TRBJ2-5, with D possibly being TRBD1 (5 bases). CDR1 and CDR2 from the germline V gene are KGHDR and SFDVKD. The CDR3 extends over 12 amino acids. Trimming removed 9 bases from V and 1 base from J, with 8 bases in between. The chain's CDR3 is CATLGVQETQYF. The CDR3, as DNA: TGTGCCACCTTAGGGGTCCAAGAGACCCAGTACTTC.

J is TRBJ1-3 and V is TRBV10-3; D call uncertain. Germline V gene data show CDR1 as ENHRY and CDR2 as SYGVKD. The CDR3 extends over 14 amino acids. V was clipped by 2 bases and J by 0 bases, with 5 bases between them. CDR3 bases: TGTGCCATCAGTGAGCGGAGCTCTGGAAACACCATATATTTT. Translating it yields CAISERSSGNTIYF.

The chain recombines TRBV27 with TRBJ2-7; 8 nucleotides align to TRBD1. CDR3 length: 16 residues. Germline loops: CDR1 MNHEY, CDR2 SMNVEV (reference sequence). V trimming: 6 bases; J trimming: 0 bases; junction bases outside the gene matches: 10. This chain's CDR3 is CASRRPGGSSSYEQYF. CDR3 nucleotide sequence: TGTGCCAGCAGACGCCCAGGGGGCTCCAGCTCCTACGAGCAGTACTTC.

This chain links TRBV24-1 with TRBJ2-7; 8 positions agree with TRBD2. This CDR3 has 12 amino acids. From germline, CDR1 is KGHDR and CDR2 SFDVKD. The V gene end was trimmed by 6 bases and the J gene end by 5 bases; junction bases not matched to a gene: 2. The CDR3 reads CATSSGGHEQYF. The CDR3 coding sequence is TGTGCCACCAGTAGCGGGGGCCACGAGCAGTACTTC.

The CDR3 sequence: CARGKDWSNSPLHF. The CDR3 DNA reads as TGTGCCAGAGGGAAGGACTGGAGTAATTCACCCCTCCACTTT. The chain uses TRBV14 and TRBJ1-6; no firm D call. The germline V gene has CDR1 SGHDN and CDR2 FVKESK. The V end was cut by 9 bases, the J end by 6 bases, with 15 bases between. This CDR3 is built from 14 residues.

The rearrangement links TRBV2 to TRBJ2-6; perhaps TRBD2 as D (5 bases). The CDR3 spans 15 residues. Germline CDR1 and CDR2: SNHLY and FYNNEI. Trimming removed 3 bases at V and 1 base at J, with 7 bases between. The CDR3 sequence is CASSDAGSGANVLTF. CDR3 in DNA: TGTGCCAGCAGTGACGCGGGTTCTGGGGCCAACGTCCTGACTTTC.

V and J are TRBV9 and TRBJ1-1; 8 bases fit TRBD1. Per germline, CDR1 SGDLS and CDR2 YYNGEE. This CDR3 is built from 12 residues. With V trimmed by 2 bases and J by 8 bases, 2 bases remained unmatched. CDR3 in amino acids: CASSVGTGEAFF. The DNA of the CDR3 is TGTGCCAGCAGCGTCGGGACAGGAGAAGCTTTCTTT. The whole variable domain, remainder taken from reference TRBV9 and TRBJ1-1, is DSGVTQTPKHLITATGQRVTLRCSPRSGDLSVYWYQQSLDQGLQFLIQYYNGEERAKGNILERFSAQQFPDLHSELNLSSLELGDSALYFCASSVGTGEAFFGQGTRLTVV.

The rearrangement links TRBV7-6 to TRBJ1-5, with 7 bases aligning to TRBD1. Germline V gene data show CDR1 as SGHVS and CDR2 as FNYEAQ. V was pared by 5 bases and J by 4 bases, with 8 bases of the junction left unmatched. The CDR3 length is 15 residues. The CDR3 bases are TGTGCCAGCAGCCCCACCGACAGGGTGAATCAGCCCCAGCATTTT. It codes for CASSPTDRVNQPQHF.

V usage is TRBV11-2 and J usage is TRBJ1-6, with TRBD1 as a possible D gene (5 bases). The CDR3 loop spans 17 amino acids. V dropped 5 bases and J dropped 5 bases, with 19 bases sitting between them. Germline V gene sequence: CDR1 SGHAT, CDR2 FQNNGV. CDR3 sequence: CASSRDSIRINNSPLHF. In DNA, the CDR3 is TGTGCCAGCAGCCGCGACAGTATTCGTATTAATAATTCACCCCTCCACTTT.